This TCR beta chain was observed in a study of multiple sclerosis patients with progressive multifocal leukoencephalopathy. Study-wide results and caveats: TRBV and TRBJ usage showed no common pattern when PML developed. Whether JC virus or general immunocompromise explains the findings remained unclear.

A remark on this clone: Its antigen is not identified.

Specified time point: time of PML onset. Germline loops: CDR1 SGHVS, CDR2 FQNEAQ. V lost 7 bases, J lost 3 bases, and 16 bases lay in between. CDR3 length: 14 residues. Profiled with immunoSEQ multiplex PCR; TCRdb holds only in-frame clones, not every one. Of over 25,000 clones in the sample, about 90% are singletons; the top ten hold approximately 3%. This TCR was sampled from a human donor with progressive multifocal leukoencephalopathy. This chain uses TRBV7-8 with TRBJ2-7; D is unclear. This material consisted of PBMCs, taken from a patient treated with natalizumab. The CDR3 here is CASNKWTEGYEQYF. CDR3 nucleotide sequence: TGTGCCAGCAACAAATGGACGGAAGGCTACGAGCAGTACTTC.